The T cell receptor (beta chain) described here comes from a study of shared clonotypes between healthy human individuals. The table came from immunoSEQ multiplex PCR; TCRdb's copy has only in-frame clones and leaves some out. The table records more than 400,000 clones, about 85% of them present only once. The CDR3 totals 14 residues. CDR1 MDHEN and CDR2 SYDVKM come from the germline V gene. Deletions cut 7 bases from V and 3 bases from J, with 15 bases between. The sequence came from a woman aged 40 to 50 in good health. Some clones in this sample may be carry-over from other donors' samples. The rearrangement links TRBV28 to TRBJ1-2; D gene unclear. Sequencing was performed on PBMCs. DNA for the CDR3: TGTGCCAGCACCGAAGCGGCCGGTTACTATGGCTACACCTTC. Amino acids: CASTEAAGYYGYTF.